Listed here are 5 T cell receptor beta chains from one sample, sequenced in a study of naive CD8 T cells in extremely preterm neonates. Study-level findings and limits: Relative to older groups, preterm infants had shorter, less trimmed CDR3s with fewer N additions.

The antigens for these receptors are not known. Extremely preterm deliveries at 23-27 weeks of gestation provided the preterm samples. The protocol was immunoSEQ multiplex PCR, while the TCRdb copy is restricted to in-frame clones and leaves out a portion. The table has tens of thousands of clones, approximately 88% seen once. The sequenced material came from naive CD8+ T cells from cord blood. All receptors derive from a boy who was born preterm.

The chain couples TRBV27 to TRBJ1-2; D is perhaps TRBD1 (6 bases). The CDR3 loop spans 13 amino acids. Trimming cost V 0 bases and J 6 bases, with 8 bases left between them. CDR1 and CDR2 from the germline V gene are MNHEY and SMNVEV (reference sequence). The CDR3 is CASSLSQGNGYTF. The CDR3 DNA follows: TGTGCCAGCAGTTTATCTCAGGGGAATGGCTACACCTTC.

This chain connects TRBV6-5 to TRBJ2-7; TRBD2 matches 9 bases. CDR1 is MNHEY, CDR2 SVGAGI, per germline. The CDR3 extends over 14 amino acids. Losses at the gene ends were 0 bases for V and 3 bases for J; bases not matched to a gene: 0. The chain's CDR3 is CASSYSRGGYEQYF. The CDR3, as DNA: TGTGCCAGCAGTTACTCGCGGGGGGGCTACGAGCAGTACTTC.

In its sample, this clone was seen once. Additional DNA sequences in this sample encode the identical CDR3. This chain uses TRBV4-3 with TRBJ1-5, with 10 bases fitting TRBD1. CDR1 LGHNA and CDR2 YSLEER come from the germline V gene. J was trimmed by 2 bases and V by 3 bases; bases with no gene match: 1. The CDR3 extends over 15 amino acids. CDR3 protein: CASSQGTGGNQPQHF. The DNA for the CDR3 is TGCGCCAGCAGCCAGGGGACAGGGGGCAATCAGCCCCAGCATTTT.

The genes are TRBV4-3 and TRBJ1-4; tentative D call: TRBD1 (5 bases). CDR1 is LGHNA, CDR2 YSLEER, per germline. Trimming cost V 0 bases and J 7 bases, with 12 bases left between them. The CDR3 spans 15 residues. The CDR3 DNA reads TGCGCCAGCAGCCAAGATCAAGGGGCAAGTGAAAAACTGTTTTTT. As protein: CASSQDQGASEKLFF.

V is TRBV4-1 and J is TRBJ1-1; D gene unclear. V was pared by 0 bases and J by 3 bases, with 5 bases between. Germline CDR1 is MGHRA and CDR2 is YSYEKL. The CDR3 length is 13 residues. The CDR3 region is CASSQDRYTEAFF. The CDR3 DNA reads as TGCGCCAGCAGCCAAGATCGTTACACTGAAGCTTTCTTT.